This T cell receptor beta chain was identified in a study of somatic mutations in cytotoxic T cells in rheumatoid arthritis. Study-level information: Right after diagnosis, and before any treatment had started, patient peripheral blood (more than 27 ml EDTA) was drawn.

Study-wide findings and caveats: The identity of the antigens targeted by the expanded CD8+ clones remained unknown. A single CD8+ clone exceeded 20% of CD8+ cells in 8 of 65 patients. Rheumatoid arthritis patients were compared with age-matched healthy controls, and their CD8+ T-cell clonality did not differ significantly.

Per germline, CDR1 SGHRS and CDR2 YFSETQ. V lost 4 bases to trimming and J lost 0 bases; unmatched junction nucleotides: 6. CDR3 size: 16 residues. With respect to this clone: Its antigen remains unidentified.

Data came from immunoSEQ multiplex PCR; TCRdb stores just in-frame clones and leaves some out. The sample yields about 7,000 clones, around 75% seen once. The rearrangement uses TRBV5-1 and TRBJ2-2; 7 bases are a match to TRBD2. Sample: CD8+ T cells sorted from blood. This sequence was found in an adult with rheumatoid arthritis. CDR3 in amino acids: CASSPEGLSNTGELFF. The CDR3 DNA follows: TGCGCCAGCAGCCCGGAGGGACTATCGAACACCGGGGAGCTGTTTTTT.